The source of this T cell receptor (beta chain) is a study of PD-1 blockade in classical Hodgkin lymphoma (TCRdb year 2020). Regarding the research as a whole: Nivolumab dosing was 3 mg/kg intravenously every 2 weeks, continuing until either disease progression or unacceptable toxicity. The study used TCR beta sequencing and CyTOF to define a peripheral blood immune signature of response to PD-1 blockade in classical Hodgkin lymphoma.

The paper as a whole reports these results and caveats: Newly diagnosed patients were reported to have lower baseline TCR diversity than healthy donors, and relapsed/refractory patients were reported to have lower baseline TCR diversity still. Among trial patients, those achieving complete response had baseline diversity similar to that of newly diagnosed patients, while diversity was significantly lower in partial responders and progressors. Diversity was lower in patients who began nivolumab less than 1 year after ASCT, so these patients were left out of later analyses to avoid confounding by immune reconstitution. Only a single clinical trial cohort was studied, and what caused the repertoire differences, possibly disease activity or prior therapy, remained undefined. A significant rise by C4D1 was seen in CD4+ but not CD8+ TCR diversity (p=0.0027 vs p=0.16), with the rise being most apparent in complete responders (p=0.02).

In the paper's terms, the time point label means: cycle 2 day 1 (C2D1) of nivolumab. Every trial patient had relapsed after autologous stem cell transplantation, and cohorts A, B and C differed in prior brentuximab vedotin exposure. A total of under 70 patients with relapsed/refractory classical Hodgkin lymphoma made up the trial cohort, and each patient's best overall response was complete response, partial response or progressive disease. In the multi-cohort phase II CheckMate 205 trial, trial patients received single-agent nivolumab. An independent review committee assessed best overall response by applying the 2007 International Working Group response criteria. Trial PBMCs were obtained immediately prior to nivolumab initiation (C1D1) and on therapy at cycle 2 day 1 and cycle 4 day 1. Peripheral blood was collected in 8 mL Vacutainer Cell Preparation Tubes, from which PBMCs were isolated by centrifugation and then cryopreserved.

Genomic DNA was isolated using the Qiagen DNeasy kit from unsorted PBMCs as well as from negatively selected CD4+ and CD8+ fractions. TCR beta CDR3 regions were amplified by immunoSEQ multiplex PCR using primers annealing to V and J segments. Amplification bias was minimized using a synthetic immune receptor repertoire, and residual bias was removed computationally after sequencing. Per the source publication's procedure: Custom Python scripts were used to quantify repertoire diversity as the Shannon entropy index. Unsorted, CD4+ and CD8+ repertoires were analyzed separately, except in combined analyses where CD4+ and CD8+ sequences were merged in silico. Clonal expansion was defined as a frequency increase of at least 2-fold after treatment compared with C1D1, and clones undetected at baseline were assigned a pseudocount of 0.5. Singleton clones were defined as clones with 0 or 1 copy at C1D1, and non-singleton clones were defined as clones with 2 or more copies. By matching protein sequences in sorted samples from the same patient, clones expanded in unsorted samples were annotated as CD4+, CD8+ or unknown. Diversity changes from C1D1 to C4D1 were tested in paired samples using Wilcoxon tests. Not all clones reach the TCRdb copy of this immuneACCESS table, which keeps in-frame sequences only. Checked studies attribute under half of the gap to unresolved V genes and leave the rest unexplained. V and J calls and clone size come straight from that table; D and trimming were deduced from the DNA. In this sample the table shows 11,000 to 15,000 clones, around four fifths of which occur a single time. The leading ten clones occupy under 30% of the sample.

In the case of this clone: The clone's antigen remains unknown. Base-call qualities are not available, and no considerably larger clone is one nucleotide away.

V loses 1 base of germline sequence and J loses 7 bases, and the interval between the two ends is 8 bases. As encoded in the germline V gene, CDR1 is SNHLY while CDR2 is FYNNEI. The CDR3 runs 13 residues from the cysteine to the phenylalanine. CDR3 DNA only is kept here, 39 bases in frame from base 1. This TCR was sampled from a human donor with classical Hodgkin lymphoma. The chain employs TRBV2 and TRBJ1-5; no D segment can be confidently identified. Source: peripheral blood mononuclear cells (PBMCs), taken before the second cycle of nivolumab. The CDR3 region reads CASSEGYRQPQHF. In nucleotide form, the sequence is TGTGCCAGCAGTGAAGGCTACCGGCAGCCCCAGCATTTT.